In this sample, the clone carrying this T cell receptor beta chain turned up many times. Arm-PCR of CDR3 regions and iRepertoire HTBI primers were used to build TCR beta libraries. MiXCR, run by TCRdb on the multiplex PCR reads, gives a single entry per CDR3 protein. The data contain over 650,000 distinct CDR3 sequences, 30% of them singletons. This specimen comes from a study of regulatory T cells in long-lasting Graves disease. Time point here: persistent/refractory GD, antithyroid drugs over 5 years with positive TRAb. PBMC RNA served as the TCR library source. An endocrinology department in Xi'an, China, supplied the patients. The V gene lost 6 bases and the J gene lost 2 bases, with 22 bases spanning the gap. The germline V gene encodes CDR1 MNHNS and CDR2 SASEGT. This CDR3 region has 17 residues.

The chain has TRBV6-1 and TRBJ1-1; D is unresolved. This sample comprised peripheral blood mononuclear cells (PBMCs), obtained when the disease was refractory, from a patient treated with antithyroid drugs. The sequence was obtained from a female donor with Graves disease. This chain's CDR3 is CASRQKQKGPLNTEAFF. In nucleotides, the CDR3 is TGTGCCAGCAGACAGAAACAAAAGGGTCCCCTTAACACTGAAGCTTTCTTT.